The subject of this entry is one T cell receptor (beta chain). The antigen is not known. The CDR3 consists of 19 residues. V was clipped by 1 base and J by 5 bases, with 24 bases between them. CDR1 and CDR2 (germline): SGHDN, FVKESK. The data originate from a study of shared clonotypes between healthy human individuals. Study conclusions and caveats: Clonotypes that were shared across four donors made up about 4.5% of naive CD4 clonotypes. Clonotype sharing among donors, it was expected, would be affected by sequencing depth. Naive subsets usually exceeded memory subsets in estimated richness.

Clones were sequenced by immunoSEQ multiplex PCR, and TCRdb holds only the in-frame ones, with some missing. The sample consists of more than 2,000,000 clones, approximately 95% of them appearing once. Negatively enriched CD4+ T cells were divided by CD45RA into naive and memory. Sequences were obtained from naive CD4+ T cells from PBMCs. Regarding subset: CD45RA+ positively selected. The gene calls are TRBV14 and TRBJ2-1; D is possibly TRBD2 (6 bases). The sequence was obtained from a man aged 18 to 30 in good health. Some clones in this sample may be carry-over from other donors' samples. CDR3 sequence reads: CASSQGPGRDFDINNEQFF. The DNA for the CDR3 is TGTGCCAGCAGCCAAGGTCCCGGTCGGGACTTCGATATTAACAATGAGCAGTTCTTC.